Sequencing of this TCR beta chain was carried out in a study of long-term antiretroviral therapy in people with HIV. As for the study in general: Some samples came about a decade before the 2015 immediate-ART recommendation, and these were the earliest. Study conclusions and caveats: Investigators report no available data on ART adherence, viral resistance or therapy changes. The study found that diversity rose after ART but stayed below transplant donor controls.

An immunoSEQ assay, version v3.0, was performed at survey level. Clones were sequenced by immunoSEQ multiplex PCR, and TCRdb holds only the in-frame ones, with some missing. Among approximately 32,000 clones listed, roughly 80% were seen once. V lost 0 bases and J 7 bases, leaving 14 bases between the germline ends. The CDR3 covers 15 residues. Germline V lookup: CDR1 ENHRY, CDR2 SYGVKD. Note on this clone: Antigen specificity is unknown.

The TCR originated in a man aged 18 to 29 with HIV. V gene TRBV10-3 combines with J gene TRBJ2-3; the D is unclear. The source was unsorted PBMCs, collected 0.3 years after starting antiretroviral therapy. CDR3 amino acids: CAISESLRDSYTQYF. Written as DNA, the CDR3 is TGTGCCATCAGTGAGTCCCTAAGGGATTCGTATACGCAGTATTTT.